This T cell receptor (beta chain) was obtained from a study of cytomegalovirus exposure and HLA in healthy donors. The PCR ran on 60 Vbeta and 13 Jbeta primers. The data were produced by immunoSEQ multiplex PCR, yet TCRdb's version contains in-frame clones alone and is incomplete. The data contain around 68,000 clones, 85% of them singletons. Every donor was a healthy person donating bone marrow. Trimming took 1 base from V and 2 from J; bases not matched to a gene: 5. Germline CDR1 and CDR2: SGHTA and FQGNSA. The CDR3 extends over 17 amino acids. A word on this clone: Additional DNA sequences in this sample encode the identical CDR3.

The gene calls are TRBV7-2 and TRBJ1-5; 10 nucleotides match TRBD1. The sequence derives from a female donor in good health and CMV-seronegative. Sequencing was carried out using PBMCs. The CDR3 sequence is CASSLVDGTGGNQPQHF. The CDR3, as DNA: TGTGCCAGCAGCTTAGTGGACGGGACAGGGGGCAATCAGCCCCAGCATTTT.